Each of the 32 T cell receptor beta chains below was sequenced from the same sample in a study of blood T cell repertoires in COVID-19. Method: immunoSEQ multiplex PCR; TCRdb's copy keeps in-frame clones and lacks some. The sample includes about 120,000 clones, around 90% of them seen just once. Sequencing was carried out using peripheral blood. The receptors originated from a woman in her sixties with COVID-19, enrolled during active disease.

CDR3 nucleotide sequence: TGTGCCAGCAGCCAAGACGGGGGTCGGAAGTTCTTC. Its protein product is CASSQDGGRKFF. This chain uses TRBV4-2 with TRBJ2-1, with a tentative D call TRBD2 (6 bases). Germline CDR1 and CDR2: LGHNA and YNFKEQ. CDR3 length: 12 residues. Trimming stripped 0 bases from V and 14 bases from J, with 11 bases between.

V usage is TRBV25-1 and J usage is TRBJ1-2; tentatively, D is TRBD1 (6 bases). The CDR3 covers 13 residues. Germline V gene sequence: CDR1 MGHDK, CDR2 SYGVNS. V lost 2 bases, J lost 6 bases, and 10 bases lay in between. CDR3 sequence reads: CASSEGTWNGYTF. The CDR3 DNA follows: TGTGCCAGCAGTGAAGGGACATGGAATGGCTACACCTTC.

The chain combines TRBV12-5 with TRBJ2-5; TRBD1 matches 8 bases. Germline V gene lookup returns CDR1 LGHNT and CDR2 FRNRAP. The CDR3 consists of 14 residues. V lost 4 bases, J lost 2 bases, and 3 bases stayed unmatched. Here the CDR3 DNA reads TGTGCTAGTGGTTCGGGGACAGGACAAGAGACCCAGTACTTC. This gives the protein CASGSGTGQETQYF.

V gene TRBV7-9 combines with J gene TRBJ2-2; D is perhaps TRBD2 (6 bases). The CDR3 has 14 amino acids. Germline V CDR1 and CDR2: SEHNR, FQNEAQ (reference sequence). V lost 2 bases and J lost 4, with 8 bases in between. The CDR3 loop is CASSLMGGTGELFF. The CDR3 DNA reads as TGTGCCAGCAGCTTAATGGGGGGCACCGGGGAGCTGTTTTTT.

The chain carries TRBV19 and TRBJ1-3; D is unclear. The CDR3 length is 14 residues. Trimming stripped 3 bases from V and 7 bases from J, with 13 bases between. Looked up from germline, CDR1 is LNHDA and CDR2 is SQIVND (reference sequence). CDR3 coding DNA: TGTGCCAGTAGTATGGGGAGCCTTGGGAACACCATATATTTT. It codes for CASSMGSLGNTIYF.

The chain is built from TRBV19 and TRBJ2-1; D remains unclear. Trimming removed 3 bases from V and 6 bases from J, with 6 bases in between. Germline lookup yields CDR1 LNHDA and CDR2 SQIVND (reference sequence). This CDR3 comprises 12 residues. CDR3 sequence: CASSIPLNEQFF. CDR3 nucleotides: TGTGCCAGTAGTATCCCCCTCAATGAGCAGTTCTTC.

This clone was found once. This chain uses TRBV27 with TRBJ1-2, with D possibly being TRBD1 (6 bases). CDR3 length: 13 residues. Germline CDR1 MNHEY, CDR2 SMNVEV (reference sequence). V was pared by 6 bases and J by 4 bases, with 12 bases between. The CDR3: CASSHGQSYGYTF. As DNA, the CDR3 is TGTGCCAGCAGCCACGGACAGAGCTATGGCTACACCTTC.

The chain couples TRBV3-1 (or the pseudogene TRBV3-2) to TRBJ2-5; D may be TRBD1 (6 bases). Deletions cut 4 bases from V and 2 bases from J, with 11 bases between. Germline CDR1 is LGHDT and CDR2 is YNNKEL (reference sequence). The CDR3 runs 14 residues. The CDR3 is CASSLRTAQETQYF. The CDR3 DNA is TGTGCCAGCAGCCTGCGGACAGCTCAAGAGACCCAGTACTTC.

This sequence joins TRBV18 and TRBJ1-5; TRBD1 aligns across 7 bases. The junction had 6 bases not matched to a gene; V was cut back by 10 bases and J by 3 bases. Germline values: CDR1 KGHSH, CDR2 LQKENI. CDR3 length: 13 residues. CDR3 residues: CATRDSPNQPQHF. In nucleotides, the CDR3 is TGTGCCACCAGGGACAGCCCCAATCAGCCCCAGCATTTT.

V usage is TRBV2 and J usage is TRBJ2-2; a possible D gene is TRBD2 (5 bases). The germline gives CDR1 SNHLY, CDR2 FYNNEI. Trimming shortened V by 9 bases and J by 8 bases, and 13 bases separated the two germline ends. The CDR3 contains 12 residues. This CDR3 reads CASRTDLGELFF. The CDR3 bases are TGTGCCAGTCGGACTGACCTAGGGGAGCTGTTTTTT.

A single count supports this clone. The V call is TRBV19, the J call TRBJ2-5; 9 bases fit TRBD1. V was pared by 5 bases and J by 3 bases, with 1 base of the junction left unmatched. CDR3 length equals 13 residues. Germline values: CDR1 LNHDA, CDR2 SQIVND (reference sequence). The CDR3 is CASSGDREETQYF. In DNA, the CDR3 is TGTGCCAGTAGTGGGGACAGGGAAGAGACCCAGTACTTC.

The chain links TRBV5-1 to TRBJ1-3, with 7 positions matching TRBD1. Germline V lookup: CDR1 SGHRS, CDR2 YFSETQ. CDR3 length equals 15 residues. Germline trimming cut 0 bases from V and 0 bases from J; bases unmatched to any gene: 0. The CDR3 DNA reads as TGCGCCAGCAGCTTGGCAGGGGGCTCTGGAAACACCATATATTTT. Amino acid sequence: CASSLAGGSGNTIYF.

This chain uses TRBV5-4 with TRBJ2-7; 8 nucleotides agree with TRBD1. The CDR3 is 15 amino acids. The V and J ends lost 3 bases and 1 base, in that order; junction bases with no gene match: 6. Germline V gene data show CDR1 as SGHNT and CDR2 as YYREEE (reference sequence). CDR3 DNA: TGTGCCAGCAGCTCTCAGGGGGCCCTTTCCTACGAGCAGTACTTC. The encoded protein is CASSSQGALSYEQYF.

This clone has only one observation. The chain links TRBV10-3 to TRBJ2-3; 9 bases fit TRBD2. V trimming: 6 bases; J trimming: 8 bases; junction bases outside the gene matches: 12. Germline V gives CDR1 ENHRY, CDR2 SYGVKD. The CDR3 runs to 15 residues. This CDR3 is CAIRKGLAEEVTQYF. CDR3 DNA sequence: TGTGCCATCAGGAAGGGACTAGCTGAAGAAGTTACGCAGTATTTT.

The chain uses TRBV18 and TRBJ2-2; a possible D gene is TRBD2 (5 bases). Trimming cost V 0 bases and J 1 base, with 6 bases left between them. CDR3 length: 15 residues. The germline V gene encodes CDR1 KGHSH and CDR2 LQKENI. CDR3 DNA: TGTGCCAGCTCACCACCTGGACTGAACACCGGGGAGCTGTTTTTT. The encoded protein is CASSPPGLNTGELFF.

The V gene is TRBV18, the J gene TRBJ1-5, with a weak D call TRBD1 (5 bases). The CDR3 is 15 amino acids. Germline-derived CDR1 and CDR2 are KGHSH and LQKENI. Trimming shortened V by 3 bases and J by 0 bases, and 9 bases separated the two germline ends. The CDR3 bases are TGTGCCAGCTCACCCGCAGGGTATAGCAATCAGCCCCAGCATTTT. Amino acid sequence: CASSPAGYSNQPQHF.

The rearrangement uses TRBV5-1 and TRBJ1-4; D uncertain. In germline, CDR1 is SGHRS, CDR2 YFSETQ. This CDR3 region has 15 residues. Trimming pared 0 bases from V and 8 bases from J, leaving 14 bases between. The CDR3 reads CASSLVSLVGEKLFF. The CDR3 nucleotides are TGCGCCAGCAGCTTGGTCAGCCTGGTCGGGGAAAAACTGTTTTTT.

The genes are TRBV5-8 and TRBJ1-4, with D perhaps TRBD1 (6 bases). The germline V gene has CDR1 SGHTS and CDR2 YDEGEE. V was cut by 2 bases and J by 4 bases, with 9 bases left in between. The CDR3 loop spans 14 amino acids. The DNA of the CDR3 is TGTGCCAGCAGCTTACCACAGGGTAATGAAAAACTGTTTTTT. As protein: CASSLPQGNEKLFF.

The genes are TRBV7-8 and TRBJ1-5; 8 bases match TRBD1. With V trimmed by 4 bases and J by 6 bases, 20 bases remained unmatched. The CDR3 runs to 19 residues. Germline V gene sequence: CDR1 SGHVS, CDR2 FQNEAQ. DNA of the CDR3: TGTGCCAGCAGCTATCACCGCCTCGAGACAGGGGAGAACGCTCAGCCCCAGCATTTT. It specifies CASSYHRLETGENAQPQHF.

This clone was found once. V usage is TRBV3-1 (or the pseudogene TRBV3-2) and J usage is TRBJ1-2; 10 positions agree with TRBD1. Germline assignment: CDR1 LGHDT and CDR2 YNNKEL (reference sequence). The CDR3 is made up of 14 amino acids. Losses at the gene ends were 4 bases for V and 7 bases for J; bases not matched to a gene: 6. As DNA, the CDR3 is TGTGCCAGCAGCCCGACAGGGGGCGCCTTTGGCTACACCTTC. Its translation is CASSPTGGAFGYTF.

The CDR3 is CASSKRAGGSYEQYF. For the CDR3, the DNA is TGTGCCAGCAGTAAAAGGGCAGGGGGCTCCTACGAGCAGTACTTC. The chain is built from TRBV7-3 and TRBJ2-7; 7 nucleotides align to TRBD1. Germline CDR1 and CDR2: SGHTA and FQGTGA. The CDR3 covers 15 residues. The V segment lost 6 bases and the J segment 0 bases; nucleotides outside the gene matches: 8.

This chain joins TRBV7-2 and TRBJ2-1, with 9 bases aligning to TRBD1. Losses at the gene ends were 5 bases for V and 7 bases for J; bases not matched to a gene: 6. Looked up from germline, CDR1 is SGHTA and CDR2 is FQGNSA. This CDR3 has 14 amino acids. The CDR3 DNA is TGTGCCAGCAGCGGGGGGACAGGGTATAATGAGCAGTTCTTC. Translated: CASSGGTGYNEQFF.

CDR3 loop: CASSLVGSSYNEQFF. The CDR3 DNA follows: TGTGCCAGCAGCTTAGTAGGGAGCTCCTACAATGAGCAGTTCTTC. The V call is TRBV7-2, the J call TRBJ2-1; D is possibly TRBD2 (5 bases). Germline CDR1 reads SGHTA; CDR2 reads FQGNSA. The CDR3 runs 15 residues. V was trimmed by 1 base and J by 0 bases, leaving 7 bases between them.

The chain carries TRBV4-1 and TRBJ1-2; TRBD1 matches at 8 bases. Trimming removed 0 bases from V and 2 bases from J; junction bases left unmatched: 8. The CDR3 consists of 17 residues. Germline loops: CDR1 MGHRA, CDR2 YSYEKL. CDR3: CASSQDAVAGGNYGYTF. The CDR3 nucleotides read TGCGCCAGCAGCCAAGACGCTGTAGCAGGGGGCAACTATGGCTACACCTTC.

The V gene is TRBV5-1, the J gene TRBJ2-7; D ambiguous. CDR1 is SGHRS and CDR2 is YFSETQ in the germline V gene. Trimming pared 4 bases from V and 7 bases from J, leaving 18 bases between. CDR3 size: 14 residues. The CDR3 nucleotides are TGCGCCAGCAGCGCGTCTTATTCCTACTTGGAGCAGTACTTC. It codes for CASSASYSYLEQYF.

The rearrangement links TRBV5-3 to TRBJ1-5; TRBD1 matches 9 bases. TRBV5-3 is an ORF for which the function is uncertain. The V and J ends lost 0 bases and 6 bases, in that order; junction bases with no gene match: 10. The CDR3 has 17 residues. The CDR3, as DNA: TGTGCCAGAAGCTTGGCCCTTGGGGACAGGGACGGTCAGCCCCAGCATTTT. Translating gives CARSLALGDRDGQPQHF.

The chain is built from TRBV27 and TRBJ2-6, with D maybe TRBD1 (6 bases). Germline values: CDR1 MNHEY, CDR2 SMNVEV (reference sequence). The CDR3 length is 17 residues. V lost 5 bases and J lost 0, with 14 bases in between. The CDR3 reads CASSVDRARSGANVLTF. In DNA, the CDR3 is TGTGCCAGCAGTGTGGACAGAGCCCGCTCTGGGGCCAACGTCCTGACTTTC.

This rearrangement joins TRBV21-1 to TRBJ2-7; the table names TRBD2, a call not compared with the DNA. TRBV21-1 is a documented pseudogene. The CDR3 loop spans 16 amino acids. The CDR3 coding sequence is TGTGCCAGCAGCAGTGTTAGCGGGGGGGCTCTAGGAAAGCAGTACTTC. Translated: CASSSVSGGALGKQYF.

This clone was seen more than once but under ten times. The chain joins TRBV5-6 to TRBJ1-4; no clear D. V shed 1 base and J shed 8 bases, with 12 bases lying between them. The CDR3 loop spans 14 amino acids. Germline CDR1 and CDR2: SGHDT and YYEEEE. The CDR3 DNA sequence: TGTGCCAGCAGCTTGTTCGGGGAGGGAGAAAAACTGTTTTTT. Encoded protein: CASSLFGEGEKLFF.

The V and J genes are TRBV15 and TRBJ2-1, with 7 bases identical to TRBD2. The germline V gene has CDR1 LNHNV and CDR2 YYDKDF (reference sequence). This CDR3 spans 15 amino acids. Unmatched junction bases numbered 10, after V lost 9 bases and J lost 2 bases. This chain's CDR3 is CATQRGGGAYNEQFF. For the CDR3, the DNA is TGTGCCACGCAACGAGGTGGGGGGGCCTACAATGAGCAGTTCTTC.

J is TRBJ1-5 and V is TRBV7-2, with D possibly being TRBD1 (5 bases). V gave up 6 bases and J gave up 5 bases, with 14 bases separating them. The CDR3 sequence is 14 residues long. CDR1 SGHTA and CDR2 FQGNSA come from the germline V gene. The CDR3 sequence is CASRLGGEYQPQHF. As DNA, the CDR3 is TGTGCCAGCAGGTTGGGGGGTGAATATCAGCCCCAGCATTTT.

This clone occurred a few times. This chain joins TRBV2 and TRBJ1-1; 7 bases align to TRBD1. With 6 bases clipped from V and 5 bases from J, the junction kept 9 bases outside the gene matches. The CDR3 sequence is 14 residues long. Germline CDR1 and CDR2: SNHLY and FYNNEI. DNA for the CDR3: TGTGCCAGCAGGGGGGAGACAGGGAGGACTGAAGCTTTCTTT. This translates into CASRGETGRTEAFF.